This TCR beta chain was documented in a study of spatial heterogeneity in lung cancer. This clonotype showed up many times. Its antigen is unknown. Per the germline V gene, CDR1 is MNHNS and CDR2 is SASEGT. The CDR3 runs to 14 residues. V shed 1 base and J shed 9 bases, with 13 bases lying between them. General observations from the study: Blood carried ubiquitous expanded tumor TCRs more at resection than follow-up.

TCRdb itself ran the 5' RACE reads through MiXCR, one entry per CDR3 protein. The data show around 23,000 distinct CDR3 sequences, around 4.5% seen once. Specified time point: sample taken at primary tumor resection. No cell sorting; template was whole RNA from tumor, lung tissue or PBMC. Donors were around 70 untreated early-stage non-small cell lung cancer patients. This TCR was recovered from a male donor with early-stage non-small cell lung cancer. The specimen was PBMCs, collected at surgery. The V and J genes are TRBV6-1 and TRBJ1-5; D remains unclear. The CDR3 loop reads CASSEGEGVRPQHF. CDR3 coding DNA: TGTGCCAGCAGTGAAGGAGAGGGAGTACGGCCCCAGCATTTT.